The rows below give T cell receptor beta chains drawn from one sample of a study of cytomegalovirus exposure and HLA in healthy donors. Generated by immunoSEQ multiplex PCR, the TCRdb table keeps only in-frame clones and is missing some. The sample yields 60,000 to 70,000 clones, less than 80% seen once. Sequenced: PBMCs. These receptors originate from a man in his fifties or sixties in good health and CMV-seropositive. Both conserved end residues are part of each CDR3. A D gene is named only where the DNA matches it firmly. Size values are once, few and many counts, or a class for expanded clones, and some rows have none.

J | V | length | size | D | CDR3 | DNA
TRBJ1-2 | TRBV18 | 16 | - | TRBD1 | CASSQTVQGASYGYTF | TGTGCCAGCTCACAAACGGTCCAGGGGGCAAGCTATGGCTACACCTTC
TRBJ2-7 | TRBV7-2 | 15 | few | TRBD2 | CASSLQAGGFYEQYF | TGTGCCAGCAGCTTGCAAGCGGGAGGGTTCTACGAGCAGTACTTC
TRBJ1-4 | TRBV15 | 13 | - | - | CATSRDTGEKLFF | TGTGCCACCAGCAGGGATACAGGGGAAAAACTGTTTTTT
TRBJ2-5 | TRBV9 | 16 | - | TRBD2 | CASSVDVGGARETQYF | TGTGCCAGCAGCGTAGATGTCGGGGGGGCCCGGGAGACCCAGTACTTC
TRBJ2-3 | TRBV10-3 | 14 | once | - | CAISDGGDTDTQYF | TGTGCCATCAGTGATGGCGGGGACACAGATACGCAGTATTTT
TRBJ2-5 | TRBV19 | 13 | - | - | CASSPRQQETQYF | TGTGCCAGTAGTCCCCGACAGCAAGAGACCCAGTACTTC
TRBJ2-5 | TRBV7-9 | 12 | few | TRBD1 | CASGKGAETQYF | TGTGCCAGCGGGAAGGGGGCTGAGACCCAGTACTTC
TRBJ1-4 | TRBV6-5 | 15 | - | - | CASRLSQGTNEKLFF | TGTGCCAGCAGACTAAGTCAGGGGACGAATGAAAAACTGTTTTTT
TRBJ1-6 | TRBV5-8 | 13 | - | - | CASSFIENSPLHF | TGTGCCAGCAGCTTTATAGAAAATTCACCCCTCCACTTT
TRBJ1-4 | TRBV5-5 | 14 | - | - | CASSLGRTNEKLFF | TGTGCCAGCAGCTTGGGGAGGACTAATGAAAAACTGTTTTTT
TRBJ2-5 | TRBV5-5 | 14 | - | - | CASSLSTGRETQYF | TGTGCCAGCAGCTTAAGTACAGGGCGCGAGACCCAGTACTTC
TRBJ1-1 | TRBV5-1 | 14 | - | - | CASSLGGPNTEAFF | TGCGCCAGCAGCTTGGGGGGGCCAAACACTGAAGCTTTCTTT
TRBJ1-6 | TRBV14 | 13 | - | - | CASSQDIYSPLHF | TGTGCCAGCAGCCAAGATATATATTCACCCCTCCACTTT
TRBJ2-7 | TRBV4-1 | 18 | - | TRBD2 | CASSQGLAGARGTYEQYF | TGCGCCAGCAGCCAAGGACTAGCGGGGGCCCGGGGAACCTACGAGCAGTACTTC
TRBJ1-1 | TRBV6-1 | 14 | - | - | CASSEGMGVSGAFF | TGTGCCAGCAGTGAAGGAATGGGCGTCTCTGGAGCTTTCTTT
TRBJ2-1 | TRBV7-6 | 13 | - | - | CASSFAGRNEQFF | TGTGCCAGCAGCTTTGCGGGGAGGAATGAGCAGTTCTTC
TRBJ2-1 | TRBV6-1 | 20 | - | - | CASSDFIGATESESYNEQFF | TGTGCCAGCAGTGACTTTATCGGCGCCACTGAATCGGAGTCCTACAATGAGCAGTTCTTC
TRBJ1-3 | TRBV28 | 16 | few | TRBD1 | CASSFRQGNSGNTIYF | TGTGCCAGCAGTTTCCGACAGGGTAACTCTGGAAACACCATATATTTT
TRBJ1-6 | TRBV5-8 | 15 | - | - | CASSLGQGYRSPLHF | TGTGCCAGCAGCTTGGGGCAGGGGTATCGTTCACCCCTCCACTTT
TRBJ2-7 | TRBV27 | 14 | - | - | CASRRTVNSYEQYF | TGTGCCAGCAGAAGGACAGTTAACTCCTACGAGCAGTACTTC
TRBJ2-7 | TRBV11-2 | 14 | - | - | CASSWGGARYEQYF | TGTGCCAGCAGTTGGGGGGGGGCTAGGTACGAGCAGTACTTC
TRBJ2-5 | TRBV6-5 | 15 | - | TRBD2 | CASSYLAGGEETQYF | TGTGCCAGCAGCTATTTAGCGGGGGGGGAAGAGACCCAGTACTTC
TRBJ2-7 | TRBV5-1 | 14 | - | TRBD1 | CASSQWGQGNEQYF | TGCGCCAGCAGCCAGTGGGGACAGGGTAACGAGCAGTACTTC
TRBJ1-2 | TRBV6-1 | 15 | - | - | CASSGYRLGRNGYTF | TGTGCCAGCAGTGGGTACAGATTGGGGCGAAATGGCTACACCTTC
TRBJ2-7 | TRBV27 | 14 | few | TRBD1 | CASSDRDRWYEQYF | TGTGCCAGCAGCGACCGGGACAGGTGGTACGAGCAGTACTTC
TRBJ1-4 | TRBV13 | 20 | - | TRBD1 | CASSSAGGPGQGTANEKLFF | TGTGCCAGCAGCTCCGCGGGTGGACCGGGACAGGGGACGGCTAATGAAAAACTGTTTTTT
TRBJ2-7 | TRBV2 | 14 | - | TRBD2 | CASTLAGIFDEQYF | TGTGCCAGCACTCTAGCGGGAATCTTCGACGAGCAGTACTTC
TRBJ2-7 | TRBV4-1 | 16 | - | - | CASSQDRFRVSYEQYF | TGCGCCAGCAGCCAAGATCGCTTCCGGGTTTCCTACGAGCAGTACTTC
TRBJ1-2 | TRBV6-5 | 15 | - | TRBD1 | CASRSGTGDHYGYTF | TGTGCCAGCAGATCCGGGACAGGGGATCACTATGGCTACACCTTC
TRBJ2-3 | TRBV19 | 18 | - | TRBD2 | CASSDASRGRFRTDTQYF | TGTGCCAGTAGTGACGCTTCGCGCGGGAGGTTTCGCACAGATACGCAGTATTTT